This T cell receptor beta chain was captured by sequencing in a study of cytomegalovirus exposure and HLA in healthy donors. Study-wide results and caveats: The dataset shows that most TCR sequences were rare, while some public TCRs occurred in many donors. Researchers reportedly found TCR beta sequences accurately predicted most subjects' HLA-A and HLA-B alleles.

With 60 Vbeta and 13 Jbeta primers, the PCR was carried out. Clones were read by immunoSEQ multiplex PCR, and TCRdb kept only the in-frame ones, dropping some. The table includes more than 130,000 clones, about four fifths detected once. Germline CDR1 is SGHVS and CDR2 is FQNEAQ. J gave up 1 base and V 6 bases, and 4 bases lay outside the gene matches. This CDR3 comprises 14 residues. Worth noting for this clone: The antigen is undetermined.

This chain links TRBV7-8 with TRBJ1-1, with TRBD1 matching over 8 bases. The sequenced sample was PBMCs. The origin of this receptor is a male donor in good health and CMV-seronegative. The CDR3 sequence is CASRSDRENTEAFF. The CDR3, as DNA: TGTGCCAGCAGATCGGACAGGGAGAACACTGAAGCTTTCTTT.